This T cell receptor beta chain was obtained from a study of T cells in Graves' hyperthyroidism and ophthalmopathy. Diagnostic decisions used clinical symptoms, serum thyroxine and TRAb, thyroid ultrasound and orbital computed tomography. V lost 5 bases and J 1 base, leaving 14 bases between the germline ends. Germline CDR1 MNHEY, CDR2 SMNVEV (reference sequence). There are 15 residues in the CDR3. Amplification of TCR beta CDR3 regions was performed using RNA transcripts as template. HTBI primers drove first-round RT-PCR of the TCR CDR3. One entry per CDR3 protein, called by TCRdb with MiXCR from the multiplex PCR reads. The sample comprises about 610,000 distinct CDR3 sequences, roughly 14% of which are singletons, and around 4.5% rests with the top ten.

The sequencing sample was made of blood. The receptor was isolated from a woman aged 40 to 55 with Graves' ophthalmopathy. The rearrangement links TRBV27 to TRBJ2-5; a weak D match, TRBD1 (6 bases). The CDR3, as DNA: TGTGCCAGCAGTCCCTCGCAGGGGATCCAAGAGACCCAGTACTTC. Translating it yields CASSPSQGIQETQYF.